The following is a T cell receptor beta chain sequence with its context. The source of the sample is a study of T cell changes during pregnancy in multiple sclerosis. Profiled with immunoSEQ multiplex PCR; TCRdb holds only in-frame clones, not every one. The sample contains around 40,000 clones, around 90% of which appear only once. This sequence originates from a female donor with multiple sclerosis, enrolled in a pregnancy study. The sequencing used CD4+ T cells from peripheral blood mononuclear cells, collected in the third trimester of pregnancy.

CDR3 nucleotide sequence: TGTGCCAGCAGTGAAACAGGGACGATACGGGATGGTCAGCCCCAGCATTTT. It is translated as CASSETGTIRDGQPQHF. The V and J genes are TRBV6-1 and TRBJ1-5; D might be TRBD1 (6 bases). This CDR3 region has 17 residues. V lost 2 bases and J 6 bases, leaving 20 bases between the germline ends. The germline V gene has CDR1 MNHNS and CDR2 SASEGT.